What follows are 31 T cell receptor beta chains derived from one specimen sequenced in a study of CD8+ T cells in alopecia areata (dated by TCRdb to the late 2010s). The method behind the library was the immunoSEQ multiplex PCR assay. RNA was extracted from all samples and reverse transcribed into cDNA as template for TCR sequencing. Held by TCRdb, this immuneACCESS table contains in-frame sequences only and omits some clones. Under half of the omission traces to an unresolved V gene where checked; the cause of the rest is unknown. Counted in this sample were about 220,000 clones; roughly 56% of them appeared once. The top ten clonotypes cover around 1.5% of the sample. Sample time point, as interpreted from the label and publication: four to five weeks on oral tofacitinib. Read against the paper, the sample's treatment or condition label means: oral pan-JAK inhibitor, 5-10 mg twice daily. The sample here was CD4+ T cells sorted from blood, taken at week 4, from a patient treated with tofacitinib. Source of these receptors: a human donor with alopecia areata.

This rearrangement joins TRBV30 to TRBJ1-1; D call uncertain. This CDR3 spans 11 amino acids. Germline values: CDR1 GTSNPN, CDR2 SVGIG (reference sequence). Trimming cost V 8 bases and J 6 bases, with 13 bases left between them. CDR3 nucleotide sequence: TGTGCCGCCGCCAGGACGTCTGAAGCTTTCTTT. This encodes CAAARTSEAFF.

This clone was seen repeatedly, ten times or more. The chain uses TRBV2 and TRBJ2-7, with D possibly TRBD2 on 6 matching bases. Trimming cost V 8 bases and J 3 bases, with 17 bases left between them. Germline V gene lookup returns CDR1 SNHLY and CDR2 FYNNEI. This CDR3 region has 14 residues. The CDR3 region has the DNA TGTGCCAGCGACGGGACTCTTCGTCGCTACGAGCAGTACTTC. Translation: CASDGTLRRYEQYF.

The rearrangement uses TRBV29-1 and TRBJ1-1, with 7 bases that match TRBD1. The trim removed 4 bases at V and 0 bases at J, leaving 8 bases unmatched. The CDR3 extends over 15 amino acids. Germline assignment: CDR1 SQVTM and CDR2 ANQGSEA. DNA for the CDR3: TGCAGCGTTGTGAGCGGACAGGTGATGAACACTGAAGCTTTCTTT. Protein: CSVVSGQVMNTEAFF.

The table lists this clone with a few counts. In the same sample, other DNA sequences code for this CDR3. The rearrangement joins TRBV18 to TRBJ2-1, with 11 bases matching TRBD2. The CDR3 covers 18 residues. Trimming removed 1 base from V and 2 bases from J; junction bases left unmatched: 7. Germline lookup yields CDR1 KGHSH and CDR2 LQKENI. For the CDR3, the DNA is TGTGCCAGCTCACCACGGGCCCCTAGCGGGGGGACCTACAATGAGCAGTTCTTC. Residues: CASSPRAPSGGTYNEQFF.

The sample holds a few counts of this clone. The chain has TRBV7-9 and TRBJ1-5, with unresolved D. The germline V gene has CDR1 SEHNR and CDR2 FQNEAQ (reference sequence). CDR3 size: 12 residues. Trimming took 1 base from V and 5 from J, leaving 3 bases between them. Here the CDR3 DNA reads TGTGCCAGCAGCTTAGATTATCAGCCCCAGCATTTT. It yields the protein CASSLDYQPQHF.

This chain connects TRBV30 to TRBJ2-7, with unresolved D. V was cut by 4 bases and J by 2 bases, with 15 bases left in between. The CDR3 is made up of 14 amino acids. CDR1 is GTSNPN, CDR2 SVGIG, per germline (reference sequence). The CDR3 coding sequence is TGTGCCTGGATCAAACCAGGAAGACCCTACGAGCAGTACTTC. Amino acid sequence: CAWIKPGRPYEQYF.

The CDR3 is CASSSPTGGRDTQYF. The CDR3 bases are TGTGCCAGCAGCAGCCCGACAGGGGGCAGAGATACGCAGTATTTT. The rearrangement joins TRBV13 to TRBJ2-3; 10 bases agree with TRBD1. The CDR3 consists of 15 residues. V gave up 5 bases and J gave up 5 bases; unmatched junction bases: 7. Germline assignment: CDR1 PRHDT and CDR2 FYEKMQ (reference sequence).

This clone was observed a handful of times. The chain uses TRBV7-8 and TRBJ2-2; no clear D. The V end was cut by 5 bases, the J end by 0 bases, with 10 bases between. There are 15 residues in the CDR3. In germline, CDR1 is SGHVS, CDR2 FQNEAQ. The CDR3 sequence: CASSLLRTNTGELFF. Written as DNA, the CDR3 is TGTGCCAGCAGCCTACTCAGGACGAACACCGGGGAGCTGTTTTTT.

The chain joins TRBV29-1 to TRBJ2-7; TRBD1 is a possible D gene (5 bases). The germline V gene has CDR1 SQVTM and CDR2 ANQGSEA. V was cut by 5 bases and J by 4 bases, with 15 bases left in between. This CDR3 is built from 13 residues. The CDR3 sequence is CSVQTDLPYEQYF. The CDR3 DNA sequence: TGCAGCGTTCAGACAGATTTACCATACGAGCAGTACTTC.

On this clone itself: Other DNA sequences from this sample encode an identical CDR3 as well. The gene calls are TRBV20-1 and TRBJ2-3; no definite D call. The CDR3 contains 10 residues. The germline V and J ends were trimmed by 5 bases and 2 bases, with 2 bases remaining between them. The V gene's germline CDR1 is DFQATT and CDR2 SNEGSKA (reference sequence). The CDR3 DNA sequence: TGCAGTGCTTCCACAGATACGCAGTATTTT. It codes for CSASTDTQYF.

The chain recombines TRBV5-6 with TRBJ2-1; 13 bases agree with TRBD2. The CDR3 runs to 17 residues. J was trimmed by 7 bases and V by 3 bases; bases with no gene match: 10. Germline V gene sequence: CDR1 SGHDT, CDR2 YYEEEE. The CDR3 bases are TGTGCCAGCAGCTCGGGACTAGCGGGACAACTCCGGAATGAGCAGTTCTTC. As protein: CASSSGLAGQLRNEQFF.

As to this clone: The junction differs from germline at one of its ends, possibly a read error. This sequence joins TRBV29-1 and TRBJ2-5, with D perhaps matching TRBD2 (7 bases). The CDR3 length is 12 residues. CDR1 is SQVTM, CDR2 ANQGSEA, per germline. The CDR3 nucleotides are TGCAGCGTCAAAGGGGGGGGAGAGACCCTGTACTTC. It translates to CSVKGGGETLYF.

This clone was recorded only once. V usage is TRBV15 and J usage is TRBJ2-2, with D hard to call. The germline CDR1 and CDR2 sequences are LNHNV and YYDKDF (reference sequence). Between the trimmed V and J ends, which lost 8 bases and 1 base, there was a span of 11 bases. The CDR3 is 14 residues long. The CDR3 reads CATVAGRNTGELFF. In nucleotides, the CDR3 is TGTGCCACCGTAGCAGGCAGGAACACCGGGGAGCTGTTTTTT.

V gene TRBV2 combines with J gene TRBJ2-3, with a weak D call TRBD2 (5 bases). Per germline, CDR1 SNHLY and CDR2 FYNNEI. The V end lost 7 bases, the J end lost 0 bases, and 11 bases lay between the germline ends. The CDR3 is made up of 14 amino acids. This CDR3 is CASNLRTSTDTQYF. The CDR3 nucleotides are TGTGCCAGCAACCTGCGGACTAGCACAGATACGCAGTATTTT.

The genes are TRBV27 and TRBJ2-2; TRBD2 agrees at 7 bases. This CDR3 spans 15 amino acids. Germline lookup yields CDR1 MNHEY and CDR2 SMNVEV (reference sequence). With V trimmed by 3 bases and J by 4 bases, 5 bases remained unmatched. CDR3 coding DNA: TGTGCCAGCAGTTTTACCGGGACTACCACCGGGGAGCTGTTTTTT. Protein sequence: CASSFTGTTTGELFF.

This chain joins TRBV30 and TRBJ1-1; D uncertain. The CDR3 extends over 13 amino acids. Trimming took 4 bases from V and 5 from J, leaving 14 bases between them. Germline assignment: CDR1 GTSNPN and CDR2 SVGIG (reference sequence). CDR3 DNA sequence: TGTGCCTGGAAATCGAATCAGTGGACTGAAGCTTTCTTT. It codes for CAWKSNQWTEAFF.

V and J are TRBV30 and TRBJ2-7; 7 bases fit TRBD1. The germline V gene has CDR1 GTSNPN and CDR2 SVGIG (reference sequence). V shed 3 bases, J shed 1 base, and the junction held 3 bases outside the gene matches. The CDR3 extends over 13 amino acids. The CDR3 region is CAWRRQGSYEQYF. CDR3 nucleotides: TGTGCCTGGAGGAGACAGGGATCCTACGAGCAGTACTTC.

The chain employs TRBV6-5 and TRBJ2-2; D remains ambiguous. Trimming left V 7 bases short and J 9 bases short, with 9 bases between. CDR3 length: 11 amino acids. Germline CDR1 reads MNHEY; CDR2 reads SVGAGI. CDR3 DNA: TGTGCCAGCACTCACCCAAGGGAGCTGTTTTTT. This codes for CASTHPRELFF.

The rearrangement links TRBV2 to TRBJ2-2; 7 positions match TRBD2. CDR1 is SNHLY, CDR2 FYNNEI, per germline. There are 15 residues in the CDR3. V trimming: 2 bases; J trimming: 5 bases; junction bases outside the gene matches: 5. The CDR3 is CASSESRLATGELFF. The CDR3 nucleotides read TGTGCCAGCAGTGAATCGCGACTAGCTACCGGGGAGCTGTTTTTT.

Only a few counts were recorded for this clone. This chain links TRBV4-3 with TRBJ2-1, with D perhaps matching TRBD2 (7 bases). The length of the CDR3 is 13 residues. V was shortened by 4 bases and J by 10 bases, with 14 bases between the two germline ends. The germline V gene encodes CDR1 LGHNA and CDR2 YSLEER. Here the CDR3 DNA reads TGCGCCAGCAGCCCCCGCACGGGGGGCGAGCAGTTCTTC. It is translated as CASSPRTGGEQFF.

This clone is a singleton in its sample. CDR3 in amino acids: CASSVLAGGPIYNEQFF. In nucleotides, the CDR3 is TGTGCCAGCAGCGTCCTAGCGGGGGGGCCTATTTACAATGAGCAGTTCTTC. The chain couples TRBV9 to TRBJ2-1, with TRBD2 matching over 12 bases. The length of the CDR3 is 17 residues. Germline loops: CDR1 SGDLS, CDR2 YYNGEE. With 2 bases clipped from V and 4 bases from J, the junction kept 7 bases outside the gene matches.

The chain is built from TRBV29-1 and TRBJ2-7; TRBD1 matches at 7 bases. Trimming cost V 8 bases and J 9 bases; bases outside gene matches: 10. Germline lookup yields CDR1 SQVTM and CDR2 ANQGSEA. The CDR3 runs to 11 residues. CDR3 loop: CSTTGAAGQYF. The CDR3 DNA reads as TGCAGCACAACAGGGGCCGCAGGGCAGTACTTC.

The J gene is TRBJ2-1, the V gene TRBV4-1; D ambiguous. There are 14 residues in the CDR3. V lost 1 base, J lost 3 bases, and 7 bases lay in between. CDR1 is MGHRA and CDR2 is YSYEKL in the germline V gene. This CDR3 reads CASSQGQDYNEQFF. The CDR3 DNA reads TGCGCCAGCAGCCAAGGGCAGGACTACAATGAGCAGTTCTTC.

This chain uses TRBV29-1 with TRBJ1-1; D unclear. Trimming removed 6 bases from V and 4 bases from J, with 15 bases in between. The V gene's germline CDR1 is SQVTM and CDR2 ANQGSEA. CDR3 size: 13 residues. The DNA for the CDR3 is TGCAGCGTGGACCAGATAGCGGGCACTGAAGCTTTCTTT. Its translation: CSVDQIAGTEAFF.

A few counts support this clone. CDR3 sequence reads: CASAQMGGDYGYTF. In DNA, the CDR3 is TGCGCCAGCGCGCAGATGGGAGGGGACTATGGCTACACCTTC. This sequence joins TRBV5-1 and TRBJ1-2; tentative D call: TRBD1 (5 bases). Trimming took off 7 bases at V and 3 bases at J, with 16 bases between the two ends. Germline CDR1 and CDR2: SGHRS and YFSETQ. The CDR3 is 14 amino acids.

The V gene is TRBV29-1, the J gene TRBJ1-1, with no clear D. Germline CDR1 reads SQVTM; CDR2 reads ANQGSEA. V lost 4 bases and J 4 bases, leaving 7 bases between the germline ends. CDR3 length: 11 amino acids. DNA of the CDR3: TGCAGCGTTGCCGCGAGCACTGAAGCTTTCTTT. Residues: CSVAASTEAFF.

This rearrangement joins TRBV14 to TRBJ2-5; tentatively, D is TRBD2 (5 bases). The V end lost 5 bases, the J end lost 9 bases, and 16 bases lay between the germline ends. Germline CDR1 and CDR2: SGHDN and FVKESK. The CDR3 contains 13 residues. The CDR3 nucleotides read TGTGCCAGCAGCTCATCCCCCAGCGGTCCCCAGTACTTC. Translation: CASSSSPSGPQYF.

The rearrangement links TRBV7-9 to TRBJ2-1; tentative D call: TRBD2 (6 bases). Trimming left V 5 bases short and J 4 bases short, with 15 bases between. This CDR3 is 15 amino acids long. Germline CDR1 and CDR2: SEHNR and FQNEAQ (reference sequence). The DNA for the CDR3 is TGTGCCAGCAGCCATAGCGGCCCACTTTACAATGAGCAGTTCTTC. This translates into CASSHSGPLYNEQFF.

In its sample, this clone was seen a few times. This chain joins TRBV7-2 and TRBJ2-2, with 9 positions matching TRBD1. This CDR3 is built from 13 residues. Germline lookup yields CDR1 SGHTA and CDR2 FQGNSA. CDR3 region: CKPTGGGPGELFF. CDR3 DNA: TGTAAACCGACAGGGGGAGGTCCCGGGGAGCTGTTTTTT. The whole variable domain, remainder taken from reference TRBV7-2 and TRBJ2-2, is GAGVSQSPSNKVTEKGKDVELRCDPISGHTALYWYRQSLGQGLEFLIYFQGNSAPDKSGLPSDRFSAERTGGSVSTLTIQRTQQEDSAVYLCKPTGGGPGELFFGEGSRLTVL.

The chain combines TRBV7-8 with TRBJ1-5, with D perhaps matching TRBD1 (6 bases). The CDR3 extends over 14 amino acids. Germline loops: CDR1 SGHVS, CDR2 FQNEAQ. Trimming removed 6 bases at V and 1 base at J, with 10 bases between. CDR3 protein: CASRDRGSNQPQHF. CDR3 DNA sequence: TGTGCCAGCAGGGACAGAGGGAGCAATCAGCCCCAGCATTTT.

The V gene is TRBV18, the J gene TRBJ1-1, with 7 bases that match TRBD1. The CDR3 length is 15 residues. CDR1 is KGHSH and CDR2 is LQKENI in the germline V gene. V lost 3 bases, J lost 2 bases, and 6 bases stayed unmatched. CDR3 bases: TGTGCCAGCTCACCCCCCAGACAGGGAAACACTGAAGCTTTCTTT. This gives the protein CASSPPRQGNTEAFF.